The clone carrying this TCR beta chain has just a few counts. The CDR3 sequence is 15 residues long. Trimming took off 0 bases at V and 7 bases at J, with 16 bases between the two ends. Germline loops: CDR1 LNHNV, CDR2 YYDKDF (reference sequence). The data derive from a study of cytomegalovirus exposure and HLA in healthy donors. Vbeta (60) and Jbeta (13) primers were used in the PCR. TCRdb's table, derived via immunoSEQ multiplex PCR, lists solely in-frame clones and lacks some. The table includes 250,000 to 350,000 clones, roughly 88% detected once. The chain is built from TRBV15 and TRBJ2-7; D remains unclear. This receptor was identified in a man between 40 and 49 years old in good health and CMV-seropositive. The specimen was PBMCs. The CDR3 nucleotides are TGTGCCACCAGCAGAGATGTCGCGGCTCTAACGGAGCAGTACTTC. Protein sequence: CATSRDVAALTEQYF.